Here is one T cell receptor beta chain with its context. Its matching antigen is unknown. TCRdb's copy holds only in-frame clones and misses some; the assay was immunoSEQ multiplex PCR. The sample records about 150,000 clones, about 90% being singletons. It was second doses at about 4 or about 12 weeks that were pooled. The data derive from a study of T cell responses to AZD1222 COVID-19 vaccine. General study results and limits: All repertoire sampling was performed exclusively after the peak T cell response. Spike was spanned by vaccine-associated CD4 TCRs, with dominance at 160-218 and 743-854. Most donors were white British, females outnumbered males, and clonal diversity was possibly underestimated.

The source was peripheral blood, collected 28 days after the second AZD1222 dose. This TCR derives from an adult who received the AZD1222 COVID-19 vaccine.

The CDR3 region has the DNA TGCAGCGCAACGGGACAGGGGGTATACAATGAGCAGTTCTTC. Its translation is CSATGQGVYNEQFF. The J gene is TRBJ2-1, the V gene TRBV29-1; TRBD1 agrees at 11 bases. V lost 7 bases, J lost 4 bases, and 6 bases stayed unmatched. Germline V gene sequence: CDR1 SQVTM, CDR2 ANQGSEA. The CDR3 loop spans 14 amino acids.